These 22 T cell receptor beta chains came from one sample sequenced in a study of CD8 T cells in ankylosing spondylitis. Using its own MiXCR run on the 5' RACE reads, TCRdb lists one record per CDR3 protein. This sample has under 450,000 distinct CDR3 sequences; 20% occur once, and the top ten carry about 12%. The sample was blood, either unsorted or a sorted T cell fraction (not recorded which). Receptors were obtained from a male donor with ankylosing spondylitis or in good health (not recorded which).

A few counts support this clonotype. The rearrangement uses TRBV11-2 and TRBJ2-1, with 7 bases lining up with TRBD1. V lost 7 bases to trimming and J lost 5 bases; unmatched junction nucleotides: 8. This CDR3 has 14 amino acids. The germline gives CDR1 SGHAT, CDR2 FQNNGV. The CDR3 sequence: CASTSPGQNNEQFF. The DNA of the CDR3 is TGTGCCAGCACCTCCCCGGGACAGAACAATGAGCAGTTCTTC. Combining the CDR3 with reference TRBV11-2 and TRBJ2-1 gives the whole variable domain EAGVAQSPRYKIIEKRQSVAFWCNPISGHATLYWYQQILGQGPKLLIQFQNNGVVDDSQLPKDRFSAERLKGVDSTLKIQPAKLEDSAVYLCASTSPGQNNEQFFGPGTRLTVL.

The rearrangement links TRBV7-9 to TRBJ1-1; perhaps TRBD1 as D (5 bases). The germline CDR1 and CDR2 sequences are SEHNR and FQNEAQ (reference sequence). The CDR3 length is 13 residues. V was shortened by 5 bases and J by 8 bases, with 15 bases between the two germline ends. Written as DNA, the CDR3 is TGTGCCAGCAGCCTACTAACCGGGACCGAAGCTTTCTTT. Amino acids: CASSLLTGTEAFF.

This chain connects TRBV15 to TRBJ2-1; D might be TRBD1 (6 bases). The germline V gene encodes CDR1 LNHNV and CDR2 YYDKDF (reference sequence). Between the trimmed V and J ends, which lost 3 bases and 4 bases, there was a span of 16 bases. The CDR3 spans 16 residues. The CDR3 spells CATSRGREGGYNEQFF. The CDR3 DNA follows: TGTGCCACCAGCAGGGGTAGGGAAGGGGGTTACAATGAGCAGTTCTTC.

This clonotype was found a few times. The gene calls are TRBV5-1 and TRBJ1-4, with D possibly being TRBD1 (5 bases). CDR1 SGHRS and CDR2 YFSETQ come from the germline V gene. V lost 0 bases to trimming and J lost 8 bases, with 14 bases between them. There are 15 residues in the CDR3. CDR3 sequence reads: CASSLDPGTEEKLFF. The DNA for the CDR3 is TGCGCCAGCAGCTTGGACCCCGGGACGGAAGAAAAACTGTTTTTT.

This clonotype was seen a handful of times. The chain is built from TRBV12-3 or TRBV12-4 and TRBJ1-6; the D gene is possibly TRBD1 (6 bases). V dropped 1 base and J dropped 10 bases, with 14 bases sitting between them. This CDR3 has 15 residues. CDR3 residues: CASSLDRAFGSPLHF. The CDR3 nucleotides are TGTGCCAGCAGTTTAGACAGGGCGTTTGGGTCACCCCTCCACTTT.

This clonotype was recorded a few times. The V gene is TRBV11-2, the J gene TRBJ2-3; D is perhaps TRBD2 (6 bases). Trimming shortened V by 1 base and J by 2 bases, and 13 bases separated the two germline ends. Germline lookup yields CDR1 SGHAT and CDR2 FQNNGV. This CDR3 is built from 16 residues. CDR3 nucleotides: TGTGCCAGCAGCTTAGCCCCCGGAGGGAACACAGATACGCAGTATTTT. Translation: CASSLAPGGNTDTQYF.

V and J are TRBV20-1 and TRBJ1-5; tentatively, D is TRBD1 (5 bases). This CDR3 has 17 residues. Trimming stripped 3 bases from V and 3 bases from J, with 21 bases between. Germline loops: CDR1 DFQATT, CDR2 SNEGSKA (reference sequence). The CDR3 nucleotides read TGCAGTGCTAGGGATTTCGGGGCAGGGTTATACAATCAGCCCCAGCATTTT. It yields the protein CSARDFGAGLYNQPQHF.

This clonotype has only a few counts. The V call is TRBV25-1, the J call TRBJ1-6, with D possibly TRBD1 on 6 matching bases. The CDR3 consists of 16 residues. The V end was cut by 2 bases, the J end by 0 bases, with 8 bases between. CDR1 and CDR2 from the germline V gene are MGHDK and SYGVNS. The CDR3 bases are TGTGCCAGCAGTGAAAGGGGGAGCTCCTATAATTCACCCCTCCACTTT. The encoded protein is CASSERGSSYNSPLHF.

A word on this clonotype: A much larger clone is a single base away; this may be a read error. J is TRBJ2-2 and V is TRBV2, with D maybe TRBD1 (6 bases). CDR3 size: 16 residues. The germline V gene has CDR1 SNHLY and CDR2 FYNNEI. The CDR3 coding sequence is TGTGCCAGCACTCCCGAGAGACAGGCGAACACCGGGAAGCTGTTTTTT. Its protein is CASTPERQANTGKLFF.

The V and J genes are TRBV7-9 and TRBJ2-5; 11 nucleotides agree with TRBD2. V shed 6 bases and J 4 bases; nucleotides not matched to a gene: 10. Germline loops: CDR1 SEHNR, CDR2 FQNEAQ (reference sequence). The CDR3 totals 16 residues. This CDR3 is CASRLTSSGGPETQYF. In DNA, the CDR3 is TGTGCCAGCAGACTGACCTCTAGCGGGGGGCCAGAGACCCAGTACTTC.

The chain uses TRBV20-1 and TRBJ1-2; D is unclear. Trimming took 1 base from V and 3 from J, leaving 12 bases between them. The germline V gene has CDR1 DFQATT and CDR2 SNEGSKA (reference sequence). The CDR3 runs to 14 residues. The DNA of the CDR3 is TGCAGTGCTAGAGGGGAGGGATTGGACTATGGCTACACCTTC. Translation: CSARGEGLDYGYTF.

The chain is built from TRBV19 and TRBJ2-2; D not resolved. CDR3 length: 14 residues. The V end was cut by 5 bases, the J end by 3 bases, with 10 bases between. Germline assignment: CDR1 LNHDA and CDR2 SQIVND (reference sequence). The CDR3 here is CASSESGYTGELFF. The CDR3 nucleotides read TGTGCCAGTAGTGAGTCCGGCTACACCGGGGAGCTGTTTTTT.

This chain connects TRBV9 to TRBJ2-6; weak D call: TRBD2 (6 bases). CDR1 SGDLS and CDR2 YYNGEE come from the germline V gene. The CDR3 runs 17 residues. Trimming cost V 0 bases and J 4 bases, with 14 bases left between them. The chain's CDR3 is CASSVGKKRVGANVLTF. In DNA form, the CDR3 reads TGTGCCAGCAGCGTAGGGAAGAAGCGGGTCGGGGCCAACGTCCTGACTTTC.

The rearrangement links TRBV6-2 or TRBV6-3 to TRBJ2-7; 7 bases line up with TRBD1. J gave up 0 bases and V 2 bases, and 13 bases lay outside the gene matches. The CDR3 spans 18 residues. CDR1 and CDR2 (germline): MNHEY, SVGEGT. As DNA, the CDR3 is TGTGCCAGCAGTTACCCGAATCCGGGGACAGCCCTCTCCTACGAGCAGTACTTC. This sequence encodes CASSYPNPGTALSYEQYF.

This clonotype was seen more than once but under ten times. The gene calls are TRBV5-1 and TRBJ1-3; 9 nucleotides align to TRBD1. V dropped 5 bases and J dropped 4; count of bases not matched to a gene: 4. The CDR3 consists of 14 residues. Germline lookup yields CDR1 SGHRS and CDR2 YFSETQ. The CDR3 DNA sequence: TGCGCCAGCAGGGACAGGGGATACGGAAACACCATATATTTT. Encoded protein: CASRDRGYGNTIYF.

This clonotype occurred a few times. V is TRBV10-2 and J is TRBJ1-1; possibly TRBD1 for D (5 bases). The CDR3 runs to 13 residues. Trimming cost V 7 bases and J 11 bases, with 20 bases left between them. Germline CDR1 WSHSY, CDR2 SAAADI. CDR3 nucleotide sequence: TGCGCCAGCAAAGTCTCGGGGCACTGGGAGGCTTTCTTT. The encoded protein is CASKVSGHWEAFF.

This clonotype was found many times. V is TRBV9 and J is TRBJ2-2; D remains ambiguous. Deletions cut 0 bases from V and 5 bases from J, with 2 bases between. From germline, CDR1 is SGDLS and CDR2 YYNGEE. The CDR3 runs to 12 residues. The CDR3 nucleotides are TGTGCCAGCAGCGTAGTGACCGGGGAGCTGTTTTTT. Translation gives CASSVVTGELFF. Full variable domain (missing parts from reference TRBV9 and TRBJ2-2): DSGVTQTPKHLITATGQRVTLRCSPRSGDLSVYWYQQSLDQGLQFLIQYYNGEERAKGNILERFSAQQFPDLHSELNLSSLELGDSALYFCASSVVTGELFFGEGSRLTVL.

The V and J genes are TRBV29-1 and TRBJ2-2; TRBD2 is a possible D gene (5 bases). Germline loops: CDR1 SQVTM, CDR2 ANQGSEA. CDR3 length: 13 residues. The CDR3 region is CSAARENTGELFF. CDR3 nucleotides: TGCAGTGCAGCCCGGGAGAACACCGGGGAGCTGTTTTTT.

This clonotype was found a few times. This chain uses TRBV7-9 with TRBJ2-4; possible D gene TRBD1, 5 bases. CDR1 SEHNR and CDR2 FQNEAQ come from the germline V gene (reference sequence). The V end lost 4 bases, the J end lost 8 bases, and 12 bases lay between the germline ends. The CDR3 is 13 amino acids. The DNA of the CDR3 is TGTGCCAGCAGCTGGACACTCGTGGACATTCAGTACTTC. This sequence encodes CASSWTLVDIQYF.

The table lists this clonotype with a few counts. J is TRBJ2-7 and V is TRBV3-1; the D is unclear. Between the trimmed V and J ends, which lost 0 bases and 0 bases, there was a span of 9 bases. This CDR3 region has 15 residues. Per germline, CDR1 LGHDT and CDR2 YNNKEL (reference sequence). CDR3 nucleotides: TGTGCCAGCAGCCAAGAAAAGGGTCCCTCCTACGAGCAGTACTTC. This gives the protein CASSQEKGPSYEQYF.

This clonotype was seen only a few times. The chain employs TRBV5-1 and TRBJ2-1, with 9 bases lining up with TRBD1. V shed 4 bases, J shed 2 bases, and the junction held 4 bases outside the gene matches. The CDR3 is 15 residues long. Germline CDR1 reads SGHRS; CDR2 reads YFSETQ. The CDR3 nucleotides are TGCGCCAGCAGCCAACAGGGGGCCCCCTACAATGAGCAGTTCTTC. Protein sequence: CASSQQGAPYNEQFF.

The sample holds a few counts of this clonotype. This sequence joins TRBV5-4 and TRBJ2-2; unclear D gene. V was clipped by 1 base and J by 2 bases, with 6 bases between them. Germline CDR1 and CDR2: SGHNT and YYREEE (reference sequence). The CDR3 is 14 amino acids. The DNA of the CDR3 is TGTGCCAGCAGCTTGCGAGTAAACACCGGGGAGCTGTTTTTT. Translation: CASSLRVNTGELFF.